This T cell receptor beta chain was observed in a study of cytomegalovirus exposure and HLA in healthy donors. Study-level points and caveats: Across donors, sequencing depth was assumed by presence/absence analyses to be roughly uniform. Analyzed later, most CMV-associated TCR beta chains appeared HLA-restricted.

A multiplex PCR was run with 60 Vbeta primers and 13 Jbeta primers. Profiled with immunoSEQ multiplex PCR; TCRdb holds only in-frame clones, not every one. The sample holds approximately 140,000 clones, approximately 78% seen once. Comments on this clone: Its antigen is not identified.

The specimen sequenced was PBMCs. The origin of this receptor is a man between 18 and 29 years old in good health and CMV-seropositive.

The CDR3 protein is CASSLFDSSYNEQFF. CDR3 bases: TGTGCCAGCAGCTTATTTGACAGTAGCTACAATGAGCAGTTCTTC. The J gene is TRBJ2-1, the V gene TRBV7-3; D possibly corresponds to TRBD1 (5 bases). The germline gives CDR1 SGHTA, CDR2 FQGTGA. Trimming shortened V by 2 bases and J by 3 bases, and 11 bases separated the two germline ends. The CDR3 spans 15 residues.